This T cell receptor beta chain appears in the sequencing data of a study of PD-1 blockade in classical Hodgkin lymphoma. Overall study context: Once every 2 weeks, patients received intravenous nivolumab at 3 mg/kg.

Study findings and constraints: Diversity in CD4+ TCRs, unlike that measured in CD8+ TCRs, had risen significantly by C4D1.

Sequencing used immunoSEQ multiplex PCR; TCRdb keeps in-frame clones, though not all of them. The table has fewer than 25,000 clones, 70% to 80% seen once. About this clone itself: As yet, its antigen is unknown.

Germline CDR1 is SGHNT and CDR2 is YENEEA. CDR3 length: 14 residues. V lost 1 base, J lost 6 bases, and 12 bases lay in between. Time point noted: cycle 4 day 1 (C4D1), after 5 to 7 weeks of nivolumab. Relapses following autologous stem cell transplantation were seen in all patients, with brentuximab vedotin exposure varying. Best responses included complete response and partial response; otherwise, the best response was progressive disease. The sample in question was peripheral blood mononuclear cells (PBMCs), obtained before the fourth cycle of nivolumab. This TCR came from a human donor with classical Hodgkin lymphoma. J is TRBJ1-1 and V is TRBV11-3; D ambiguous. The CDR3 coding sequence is TGTGCCAGCAGCTTAGGTCCGGGTAAGGCTGAAGCTTTCTTT. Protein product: CASSLGPGKAEAFF.